This TCR beta chain is from a study of technical replicates of blood from several donors listed by TCRdb under 2017. This clone has only one observation. No antigen is known for it. No much larger clonotype is one base removed from it; base qualities were not supplied. Library preparation used the immunoSEQ multiplex PCR assay. The source is immuneACCESS, and TCRdb retained only in-frame sequences with V and J called. Part of the clones is not carried over; for the studies checked, unresolved V genes explain less than half of this, and the remainder is unexplained. Within this sample are about 97,000 clones, with approximately 96% of them counted one time only. Together, the top ten hold 0.36% of the sample. CDR1 is given as MNHEY and CDR2 as SVGAGI, both from the germline V gene. The CDR3 runs 13 residues from the cysteine to the phenylalanine. The kept DNA is CDR3 alone, 39 bases in frame from the first base. A distance of 12 bases separates the germline ends of V and J, which lose 8 bases and 1 base respectively.

Recombination joined TRBV6-5 with TRBJ2-7, and TRBD1 may be the D gene, going by 6 matching bases. Sequenced input: T cells isolated from PBMCs. This clonotype was obtained from a human donor in good health. The DNA is as follows: TGTGCCAGCGGGGACAATCTTTCCTACGAGCAGTACTTC. It is translated as CASGDNLSYEQYF.